This T cell receptor (beta chain) was profiled in a study of blood T cells in healthy people across ages. Points from the study as a whole: The study found more naive CD4+ cells and higher diversity in long-lived than aged donors.

The V segment lost 8 bases and the J segment 0 bases; nucleotides outside the gene matches: 8. The CDR3 is 15 amino acids. Germline values: CDR1 KGHSH, CDR2 LQKENI. Next came a second PCR, run for roughly 6 to 11 cycles, which used a sample-barcoded 5' primer along with a J-beta primer mix. Each cDNA molecule was tagged by a template-switch adaptor with 12 random nucleotides. Each sample provided no less than 3 million CDR3-containing paired-end reads. TCRdb passed the 5' RACE reads through MiXCR, listing each CDR3 protein once. The sample records over 950,000 distinct CDR3 sequences, less than 45% being singletons. Concerning this clonotype: What it binds is unknown.

The TCR originated in a man aged 18 to 35 in good health. The sample taken for sequencing was blood. This chain links TRBV18 with TRBJ2-3, with TRBD2 matching 7 bases. CDR3 protein: CASPRAGPSTDTQYF. CDR3 nucleotide sequence: TGTGCCAGCCCACGAGCGGGGCCTAGCACAGATACGCAGTATTTT.